This T cell receptor (beta chain) emerged from a study of OX40 agonist ivuxolimab in advanced cancers. V trimming: 7 bases; J trimming: 7 bases; junction bases outside the gene matches: 6. The CDR3 extends over 12 amino acids. Germline-derived CDR1 and CDR2 are SNHLY and FYNNEI. Measured with immunoSEQ multiplex PCR; TCRdb has only the in-frame clones, and not every one. This table holds approximately 81,000 clones, more than 75% found once. The sample consisted of CD4+ or CD8+ T cells sorted from blood, taken in a trial of the OX40 agonist ivuxolimab. This receptor was taken from an adult with an advanced solid tumor such as melanoma, head and neck, liver or kidney cancer. The genes are TRBV2 and TRBJ1-1; 7 positions match TRBD1. The CDR3 DNA sequence: TGTGCCAGCAAGCGACAGGGTAATGAAGCTTTCTTT. This encodes CASKRQGNEAFF.